This TCR beta chain came from a study of shared clonotypes between healthy human individuals. Comment on this clone: What it binds is unknown.

Overall study findings and caveats: Naive subsets generally had larger estimated richness than memory subsets.

Naive CD8 cells were CD45RO-negative, positively selected for CCR7, excluding terminally differentiated effector memory CD45RA+ cells. The V and J ends lost 4 bases and 0 bases, in that order; junction bases with no gene match: 10. The germline CDR1 and CDR2 sequences are SGHNT and YYREEE (reference sequence). The CDR3 has 17 residues. The protocol was immunoSEQ multiplex PCR, while the TCRdb copy is restricted to in-frame clones and leaves out a portion. Among 1.5 million to 2.5 million clones listed, approximately 94% were seen once. The clonotype was recovered from a man between 18 and 29 years old in good health. The chain couples TRBV5-4 to TRBJ1-3, with 7 nucleotides matching TRBD1. Specimen: naive CD8+ T cells sorted from blood. In DNA form, the CDR3 reads TGTGCCAGCAGCCCGGAGGGACAGTTCTCCTCTGGAAACACCATATATTTT. Encoded protein: CASSPEGQFSSGNTIYF. The variable domain in full, with the rest retrieved from reference TRBV5-4 and TRBJ1-3, is ETGVTQSPTHLIKTRGQQVTLRCSSQSGHNTVSWYQQALGQGPQFIFQYYREEENGRGNFPPRFSGLQFPNYSSELNVNALELDDSALYLCASSPEGQFSSGNTIYFGEGSWLTVV.